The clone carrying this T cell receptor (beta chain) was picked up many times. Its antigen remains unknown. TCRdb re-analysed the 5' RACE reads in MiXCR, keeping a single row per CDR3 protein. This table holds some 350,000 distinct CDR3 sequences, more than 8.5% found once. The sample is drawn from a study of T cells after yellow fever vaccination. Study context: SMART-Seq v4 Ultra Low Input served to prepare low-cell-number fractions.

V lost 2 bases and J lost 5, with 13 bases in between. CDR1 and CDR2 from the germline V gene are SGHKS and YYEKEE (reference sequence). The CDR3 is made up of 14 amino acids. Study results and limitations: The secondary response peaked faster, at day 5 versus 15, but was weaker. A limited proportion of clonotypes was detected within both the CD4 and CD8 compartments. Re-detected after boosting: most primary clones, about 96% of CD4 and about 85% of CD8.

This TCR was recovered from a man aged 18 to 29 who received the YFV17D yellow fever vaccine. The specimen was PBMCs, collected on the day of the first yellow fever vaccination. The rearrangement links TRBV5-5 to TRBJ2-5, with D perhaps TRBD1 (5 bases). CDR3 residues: CASSFRGPGETQYF. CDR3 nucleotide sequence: TGTGCCAGCAGCTTTAGAGGTCCAGGGGAGACCCAGTACTTC.